The clone carrying this T cell receptor (beta chain) was recorded a few times. What it recognizes is unknown. This CDR3 contains 15 residues. V lost 2 bases, J lost 1 base, and 2 bases stayed unmatched. Per the germline V gene, CDR1 is SGHDT and CDR2 is YYEEEE. TCRdb analysed the 5' RACE reads with MiXCR anew, one entry per CDR3 protein. The repertoire has 20,000 to 30,000 distinct CDR3 sequences, 10% to 15% of them found once; the top ten carry over 10%. This record comes from a study of neurological immune-mediated disorders. Broader study findings: There were no CDR3 amino acid sequences shared by expanded clones across subjects, a result suggesting private repertoires in all groups.

The sample was PBMCs. This sequence originates from a woman between 55 and 75 years old with HTLV-1-associated myelopathy (HAM/TSP). The V call is TRBV5-6, the J call TRBJ2-2, with 7 nucleotides matching TRBD1. CDR3: CASSFGTVNTGELFF. CDR3 DNA sequence: TGTGCCAGCAGCTTCGGGACAGTGAACACCGGGGAGCTGTTTTTT.